The 13 T cell receptor beta chains below come from one sample, sequenced in a study of T cell clones after liver transplantation. The protocol was immunoSEQ multiplex PCR, while the TCRdb copy is restricted to in-frame clones and leaves out a portion. The data contain 40,000 to 55,000 clones, approximately 71% of them singletons. This sample comprised CD4+ T cells from blood, obtained 54 months after liver transplant. The source of these receptors is a human patient who received a liver transplant. Some T cells may trace back to the graft donor.

The CDR3 spells CASSQDSVTGGNEKLFF. CDR3 nucleotides: TGTGCCAGCAGCCAAGATAGCGTTACCGGGGGTAATGAAAAACTGTTTTTT. The chain has TRBV4-2 and TRBJ1-4, with D perhaps TRBD1 (5 bases). There are 17 residues in the CDR3. The V end lost 0 bases, the J end lost 4 bases, and 15 bases lay between the germline ends. Germline V gene sequence: CDR1 LGHNA, CDR2 YNFKEQ.

This clone appeared a single time. This chain joins TRBV7-2 and TRBJ1-5; TRBD1 is a possible D gene (6 bases). Germline CDR1 reads SGHTA; CDR2 reads FQGNSA. The CDR3 runs to 15 residues. V was clipped by 0 bases and J by 4 bases, with 10 bases between them. The CDR3, as DNA: TGTGCCAGCAGCTTAGCGTGGACAGATAATCAGCCCCAGCATTTT. Its translation: CASSLAWTDNQPQHF.

J is TRBJ1-1 and V is TRBV6-1; possibly TRBD1 for D (5 bases). CDR1 is MNHNS, CDR2 SASEGT, per germline. CDR3 length: 13 residues. The germline V and J ends were trimmed by 2 bases and 5 bases, with 9 bases remaining between them. CDR3 nucleotides: TGTGCCAGCAGTGAAATGGGGGGGACTGAAGCTTTCTTT. Encoded protein: CASSEMGGTEAFF.

The chain has TRBV28 and TRBJ1-4; 9 bases align to TRBD1. CDR3 length: 15 amino acids. Germline V lookup: CDR1 MDHEN, CDR2 SYDVKM. Trimming removed 10 bases from V and 5 bases from J; junction bases left unmatched: 11. CDR3 sequence (DNA): TGTGCCACCGGGCGCAGGGACAGGGAGAATGAAAAACTGTTTTTT. It specifies CATGRRDRENEKLFF.

This chain joins TRBV2 and TRBJ2-5; D not resolved. The closer fit of TRBJ2-7 to the DNA end suggests the J call may be wrong. Germline V gives CDR1 SNHLY, CDR2 FYNNEI. CDR3 length equals 13 residues. In nucleotides, the CDR3 is TGTGCCAGTTGGCGGACGGAGTCCTACGAGCAGTACTTC. Protein: CASWRTESYEQYF.

The chain joins TRBV2 to TRBJ1-1; the D gene is possibly TRBD1 (5 bases). The CDR3 sequence is 11 residues long. The germline gives CDR1 SNHLY, CDR2 FYNNEI. In DNA, the CDR3 is TGTGCTTCCCTAGTGGGGCCGCGGGCTTTCTTT. Protein product: CASLVGPRAFF.

This rearrangement joins TRBV6-1 to TRBJ1-5; D is unclear. Trimming took 2 bases from V and 7 from J, leaving 6 bases between them. Germline V gives CDR1 MNHNS, CDR2 SASEGT. This CDR3 is built from 12 residues. Here the CDR3 DNA reads TGTGCCAGCAGTGAAATAGACCAGCCCCAGCATTTT. Translating gives CASSEIDQPQHF.

The rearrangement links TRBV30 to TRBJ2-5; D remains ambiguous. Between the trimmed V and J ends, which lost 3 bases and 2 bases, there was a span of 16 bases. The CDR3 totals 15 residues. CDR1 is GTSNPN and CDR2 is SVGIG in the germline V gene (reference sequence). The CDR3 protein is CAWSPGDPTQETQYF. The CDR3 nucleotides are TGTGCCTGGAGCCCCGGCGACCCAACTCAAGAGACCCAGTACTTC.

This chain joins TRBV7-2 and TRBJ1-3; D not resolved. Trimming cost V 4 bases and J 8 bases, with 9 bases left between them. CDR1 SGHTA and CDR2 FQGNSA come from the germline V gene. The CDR3 sequence is 12 residues long. CDR3 DNA: TGTGCCAGCAGCTCGACTTGGCACACCATATATTTT. Translation gives CASSSTWHTIYF.

This chain connects TRBV30 to TRBJ1-5; 7 bases line up with TRBD1. CDR1 and CDR2 from the germline V gene are GTSNPN and SVGIG (reference sequence). J gave up 3 bases and V 4 bases, and 3 bases lay outside the gene matches. This CDR3 is built from 13 residues. CDR3 DNA sequence: TGTGCCTGGACAGGGGGTAACAATCAGCCCCAGCATTTT. Translated: CAWTGGNNQPQHF.

This clone was detected only a few times. V is TRBV9 and J is TRBJ2-1, with 8 bases aligning to TRBD1. Germline V gene sequence: CDR1 SGDLS, CDR2 YYNGEE. The CDR3 runs to 15 residues. V shed 4 bases, J shed 4 bases, and the junction held 7 bases outside the gene matches. This chain's CDR3 is CASSPRTGFYNEQFF. CDR3 coding DNA: TGTGCCAGCAGCCCCCGGACAGGGTTTTACAATGAGCAGTTCTTC.

This clone was counted only a few times. V is TRBV2 and J is TRBJ2-2; 7 positions agree with TRBD1. Trimming took 5 bases from V and 3 from J; bases not matched to a gene: 6. The CDR3 contains 15 residues. The germline CDR1 and CDR2 sequences are SNHLY and FYNNEI. Written as DNA, the CDR3 is TGTGCCAGCAGTTTCTCCGGGACAGACACCGGGGAGCTGTTTTTT. This translates into CASSFSGTDTGELFF.

This clone was counted a few times. V is TRBV6-5 and J is TRBJ1-6; the D is unclear. The CDR3 is made up of 14 amino acids. The V and J ends lost 5 bases and 6 bases respectively, with 11 bases between them. Per the germline V gene, CDR1 is MNHEY and CDR2 is SVGAGI. The CDR3 protein is CASSPSVGNSPLHF. The CDR3 nucleotides read TGTGCCAGCAGTCCCTCAGTAGGTAATTCACCCCTCCACTTT.